This T cell receptor beta chain was recovered during a study of CD4 T cells in relation to SARS-CoV-2 and coronaviruses. Study overall: TCR beta CDR3s were sequenced after approximately ten-day antigen culture of PBMCs. Convalescent patients were roughly 8 males and a few females; two were Hispanic. Shared crossreactive spike epitopes were mapped to their HLA restriction.

Data came from immunoSEQ multiplex PCR; TCRdb stores just in-frame clones and leaves some out. The sample holds 38,000 or so clones; about 79% are singletons and the top ten take around 6.6%. Sorted naive or memory CD4+ cells met CEF peptides for under eleven days. The ends lost 6 bases at V and 6 bases at J; junction bases unmatched: 7. The length of the CDR3 is 12 residues. In germline, CDR1 is SQVTM, CDR2 ANQGSEA. Points on this clone: The antigen is undetermined.

Sequenced: naive CD4+ T cells from PBMCs, cultured in vitro. Subset specified: naive CD4+ T cells isolated by negative enrichment. The genes are TRBV29-1 and TRBJ1-1, with 7 positions matching TRBD1. The clonotype comes from an adult with COVID-19. CDR3 coding DNA: TGCAGCGTCAGGGGGGAGCCTTCTGAAGCTTTCTTT. This codes for CSVRGEPSEAFF.